Below, 23 T cell receptor beta chains from the same sample are listed, as sequenced in a study of blood T cell repertoires in COVID-19. Produced via immunoSEQ multiplex PCR; TCRdb's table is partial and in-frame only. In the table there are roughly 500,000 clones, approximately 89% of which are singletons. The sample comprised peripheral blood. The receptor set was obtained from a man aged 18 to 29 with COVID-19, enrolled during active disease.

On this clone itself: The same CDR3 is also encoded by other DNA sequences in this sample. The chain recombines TRBV27 with TRBJ2-1, with 11 bases matching TRBD2. V gave up 6 bases and J gave up 3 bases; unmatched junction bases: 1. The CDR3 consists of 14 residues. Germline V gene data show CDR1 as MNHEY and CDR2 as SMNVEV (reference sequence). The CDR3, as DNA: TGTGCCAGCAGAGGACTAGCGGGCTACAATGAGCAGTTCTTC. It specifies CASRGLAGYNEQFF.

This chain joins TRBV2 and TRBJ1-5; 9 bases are a match to TRBD1. The germline V gene encodes CDR1 SNHLY and CDR2 FYNNEI. The ends lost 8 bases at V and 5 bases at J; junction bases unmatched: 1. CDR3 length: 12 residues. As DNA, the CDR3 is TGTGCCAGCCGGGACAGGGATCAGCCCCAGCATTTT. The encoded protein is CASRDRDQPQHF.

This sequence joins TRBV7-8 and TRBJ2-5; 7 positions match TRBD2. CDR1 and CDR2 (germline): SGHVS, FQNEAQ. J gave up 2 bases and V 6 bases, and 12 bases lay outside the gene matches. This CDR3 spans 16 amino acids. CDR3 sequence reads: CASSYKVLAVQETQYF. CDR3 DNA: TGTGCCAGCAGTTATAAAGTCCTAGCGGTACAAGAGACCCAGTACTTC. Full variable domain (remainder filled in from reference TRBV7-8 and TRBJ2-5): GAGVSQSPRYKVAKRGQDVALRCDPISGHVSLFWYQQALGQGPEFLTYFQNEAQLDKSGLPSDRFFAERPEGSVSTLKIQRTQQEDSAVYLCASSYKVLAVQETQYFGPGTRLLVL.

The chain employs TRBV10-2 and TRBJ2-5; D gene ambiguous. The germline V and J ends were trimmed by 6 bases and 5 bases, with 13 bases remaining between them. The CDR3 covers 13 residues. Per the germline V gene, CDR1 is WSHSY and CDR2 is SAAADI. The CDR3 here is CASSPNSHETQYF. CDR3 bases: TGCGCCAGCAGCCCGAATAGTCACGAGACCCAGTACTTC.

The chain couples TRBV6-1 to TRBJ2-2; the match to TRBD2 covers 11 bases. Germline V CDR1 and CDR2: MNHNS, SASEGT. CDR3 length: 16 residues. Trimming at V came to 4 bases and at J to 2 bases, leaving 3 bases not matched to a gene. The CDR3 DNA is TGTGCCAGCAGTGGCGGACTAGCGGGTAACACCGGGGAGCTGTTTTTT. It codes for CASSGGLAGNTGELFF.

This rearrangement joins TRBV5-1 to TRBJ1-1, with D hard to call. The V gene's germline CDR1 is SGHRS and CDR2 YFSETQ. The CDR3 has 14 amino acids. Trimming shortened V by 0 bases and J by 5 bases, and 11 bases separated the two germline ends. The CDR3 sequence is CASSLEGGLTEAFF. Here the CDR3 DNA reads TGCGCCAGCAGCTTGGAGGGAGGGCTGACTGAAGCTTTCTTT.

The gene calls are TRBV19 and TRBJ1-4; D is uncertain. The germline V gene has CDR1 LNHDA and CDR2 SQIVND (reference sequence). The CDR3 covers 15 residues. V lost 7 bases, J lost 1 base, and 13 bases lay in between. CDR3 DNA: TGTGCCAGTACCCCGAGAGGCGGAACTAATGAAAAACTGTTTTTT. This encodes CASTPRGGTNEKLFF.

This rearrangement joins TRBV24-1 to TRBJ1-5; D not resolved. Germline V CDR1 and CDR2: KGHDR, SFDVKD. The length of the CDR3 is 16 residues. Trimming stripped 3 bases from V and 0 bases from J, with 11 bases between. CDR3 DNA: TGTGCCACCAGTGATGGCCGGGGTAGTAGCAATCAGCCCCAGCATTTT. Amino acids: CATSDGRGSSNQPQHF.

The chain has TRBV9 and TRBJ2-1; 8 bases line up with TRBD2. Germline values: CDR1 SGDLS, CDR2 YYNGEE. Trimming took 3 bases from V and 0 from J; bases not matched to a gene: 5. The CDR3 loop spans 16 amino acids. The CDR3 region has the DNA TGTGCCAGCAGCGGGTTAGCGGGGAGCTCCTACAATGAGCAGTTCTTC. Protein product: CASSGLAGSSYNEQFF.

This clone was counted once. The gene calls are TRBV19 and TRBJ2-7, with 9 positions matching TRBD2. The J segment lost 4 bases and the V segment lost 2 bases, leaving 3 bases of the junction unmatched. The germline gives CDR1 LNHDA, CDR2 SQIVND (reference sequence). The CDR3 spans 14 residues. CDR3 DNA sequence: TGTGCCAGTAGTATATCGACTAGCGGTTACGAGCAGTACTTC. It encodes CASSISTSGYEQYF.

The chain couples TRBV7-9 to TRBJ2-1, with D unresolved. CDR3 length: 15 residues. V dropped 5 bases and J dropped 3 bases, with 14 bases sitting between them. From germline, CDR1 is SEHNR and CDR2 FQNEAQ (reference sequence). The CDR3 sequence: CASSLPLKLYNEQFF. CDR3 sequence (DNA): TGTGCCAGCAGCCTCCCCCTGAAACTCTACAATGAGCAGTTCTTC.

A single count supports this clone. The chain is built from TRBV30 and TRBJ2-7; no clear D. The length of the CDR3 is 11 residues. The germline gives CDR1 GTSNPN, CDR2 SVGIG (reference sequence). Deletions cut 3 bases from V and 1 base from J, with 4 bases between. CDR3 nucleotide sequence: TGTGCCTGGAGGCTATCCTACGAGCAGTACTTC. Its translation: CAWRLSYEQYF.

The chain combines TRBV12-5 with TRBJ1-6, with TRBD1 as a possible D gene (5 bases). The germline gives CDR1 LGHNT, CDR2 FRNRAP. This CDR3 comprises 15 residues. V shed 5 bases and J shed 7 bases, with 15 bases lying between them. The CDR3 DNA follows: TGTGCTAGTGGTCCGGGGGGGGTTGAGAATTCACCCCTCCACTTT. It encodes CASGPGGVENSPLHF.

The chain links TRBV4-1 to TRBJ2-5; TRBD1 aligns across 11 bases. Germline V gives CDR1 MGHRA, CDR2 YSYEKL. V dropped 0 bases and J dropped 4; count of bases not matched to a gene: 4. The CDR3 sequence is 16 residues long. CDR3 in amino acids: CASSQDRTGGLETQYF. CDR3 DNA: TGCGCCAGCAGCCAAGATAGGACAGGGGGCTTAGAGACCCAGTACTTC.

The V and J genes are TRBV5-6 and TRBJ2-6; D gene uncertain. This CDR3 region has 15 residues. The germline CDR1 and CDR2 sequences are SGHDT and YYEEEE. With 3 bases removed from V and 0 bases from J, the gap between germline ends came to 7 bases. The CDR3 DNA follows: TGTGCCAGCAGCTCCCTCAGCTCTGGGGCCAACGTCCTGACTTTC. It yields the protein CASSSLSSGANVLTF. The full variable domain, completed using reference TRBV5-6 and TRBJ2-6, is DAGVTQSPTHLIKTRGQQVTLRCSPKSGHDTVSWYQQALGQGPQFIFQYYEEEERQRGNFPDRFSGHQFPNYSSELNVNALLLGDSALYLCASSSLSSGANVLTFGAGSRLTVL.

For the CDR3, the DNA is TGTGCCAGCAAGGAAGGGGGCGCTTTAGACACTGAAGCTTTCTTT. It codes for CASKEGGALDTEAFF. V is TRBV6-5 and J is TRBJ1-1; 7 bases match TRBD1. V lost 7 bases and J lost 3; bases outside the gene matches: 11. CDR1 is MNHEY and CDR2 is SVGAGI in the germline V gene. The CDR3 consists of 15 residues.

V gene TRBV30 combines with J gene TRBJ2-3; unclear D gene. V was pared by 0 bases and J by 0 bases, with 7 bases between. The CDR3 is made up of 14 amino acids. Germline V gene data show CDR1 as GTSNPN and CDR2 as SVGIG (reference sequence). For the CDR3, the DNA is TGTGCCTGGAGTGTCGGTTCTAGCACAGATACGCAGTATTTT. It translates to CAWSVGSSTDTQYF.

This chain uses TRBV27 with TRBJ1-5; 7 bases line up with TRBD1. V was pared by 5 bases and J by 1 base, with 2 bases of the junction left unmatched. The length of the CDR3 is 14 residues. From germline, CDR1 is MNHEY and CDR2 SMNVEV (reference sequence). Here the CDR3 reads CASSPQGSNQPQHF. In DNA form, the CDR3 reads TGTGCCAGCAGTCCACAGGGGAGCAATCAGCCCCAGCATTTT.

This clone was observed a single time. The chain couples TRBV5-6 to TRBJ1-6, with D perhaps matching TRBD1 (6 bases). CDR1 and CDR2 from the germline V gene are SGHDT and YYEEEE. This CDR3 is 16 amino acids long. Trimming shortened V by 0 bases and J by 7 bases, and 14 bases separated the two germline ends. The CDR3 reads CASSLEAGALNSPLHF. In DNA, the CDR3 is TGTGCCAGCAGCTTGGAAGCAGGGGCTCTGAATTCACCCCTCCACTTT.

This clone was detected once. The chain links TRBV13 to TRBJ1-1; D uncertain. The CDR3 is 15 amino acids. Per the germline V gene, CDR1 is PRHDT and CDR2 is FYEKMQ (reference sequence). The V gene lost 5 bases and the J gene lost 4 bases, with 17 bases spanning the gap. The CDR3 DNA reads as TGTGCCAGCAGCCCGGCCCTCCGACGGGGCACTGAAGCTTTCTTT. Translation: CASSPALRRGTEAFF. Based on the CDR3 plus reference TRBV13 and TRBJ1-1, the full variable domain is AAGVIQSPRHLIKEKRETATLKCYPIPRHDTVYWYQQGPGQDPQFLISFYEKMQSDKGSIPDRFSAQQFSDYHSELNMSSLELGDSALYFCASSPALRRGTEAFFGQGTRLTVV.

The chain is built from TRBV9 and TRBJ2-3; 7 bases line up with TRBD2. There are 14 residues in the CDR3. Looked up from germline, CDR1 is SGDLS and CDR2 is YYNGEE. V lost 0 bases to trimming and J lost 8 bases; unmatched junction nucleotides: 6. The CDR3 protein is CASSVDSGGTTQYF. The CDR3 nucleotides read TGTGCCAGCAGCGTAGACTCGGGAGGCACTACGCAGTATTTT.

This clone occurred once. The chain links TRBV27 to TRBJ1-1; the D gene is possibly TRBD1 (6 bases). Trimming removed 1 base at V and 0 bases at J, with 9 bases between. This CDR3 is 15 amino acids long. Per germline, CDR1 MNHEY and CDR2 SMNVEV (reference sequence). The CDR3 loop is CASSLYRELNTEAFF. For the CDR3, the DNA is TGTGCCAGCAGTTTATACAGGGAATTGAACACTGAAGCTTTCTTT.

DNA of the CDR3: TGTGCCTGGAGCCTTTTAGGGACTTTGTCAAGCACAGATACGCAGTATTTT. Translated, it gives CAWSLLGTLSSTDTQYF. The V gene is TRBV30, the J gene TRBJ2-3, with D possibly matching TRBD2 (6 bases). The length of the CDR3 is 17 residues. V was trimmed by 3 bases and J by 0 bases, leaving 19 bases between them. The germline V gene has CDR1 GTSNPN and CDR2 SVGIG (reference sequence).